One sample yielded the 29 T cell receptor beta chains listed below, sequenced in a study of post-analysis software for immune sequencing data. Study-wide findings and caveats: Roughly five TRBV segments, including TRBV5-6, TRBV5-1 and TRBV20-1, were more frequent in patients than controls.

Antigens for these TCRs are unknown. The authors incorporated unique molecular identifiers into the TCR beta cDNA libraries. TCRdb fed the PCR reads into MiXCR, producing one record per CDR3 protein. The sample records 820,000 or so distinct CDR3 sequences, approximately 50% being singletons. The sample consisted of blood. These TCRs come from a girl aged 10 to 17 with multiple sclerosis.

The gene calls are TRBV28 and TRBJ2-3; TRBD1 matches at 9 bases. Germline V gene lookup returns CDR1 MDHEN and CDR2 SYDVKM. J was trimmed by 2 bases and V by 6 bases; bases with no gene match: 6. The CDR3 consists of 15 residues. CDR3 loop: CASSRGTGNTDTQYF. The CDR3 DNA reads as TGTGCCAGCAGCCGCGGGACAGGGAACACAGATACGCAGTATTTT.

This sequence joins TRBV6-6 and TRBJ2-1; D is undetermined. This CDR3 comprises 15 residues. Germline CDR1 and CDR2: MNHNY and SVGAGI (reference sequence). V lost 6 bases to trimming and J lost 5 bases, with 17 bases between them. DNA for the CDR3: TGTGCCAGCAGCCCACCGGGTAGGAACCACAATGAGCAGTTCTTC. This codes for CASSPPGRNHNEQFF.

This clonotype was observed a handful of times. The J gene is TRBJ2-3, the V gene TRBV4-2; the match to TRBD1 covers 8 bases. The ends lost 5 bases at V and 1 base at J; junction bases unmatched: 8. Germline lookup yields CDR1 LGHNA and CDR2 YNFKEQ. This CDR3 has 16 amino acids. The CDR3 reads CASSNHGQGRTDTQYF. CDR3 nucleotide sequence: TGTGCCAGCAGCAACCACGGACAGGGTCGCACAGATACGCAGTATTTT.

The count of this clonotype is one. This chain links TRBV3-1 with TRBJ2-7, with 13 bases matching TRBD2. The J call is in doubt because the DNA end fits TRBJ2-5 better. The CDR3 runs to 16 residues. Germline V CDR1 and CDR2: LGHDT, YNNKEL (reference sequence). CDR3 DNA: TGTGCCAGCAGCGACGGACTAGCGGGAGTGGGGGAGACCCAGTACTTC. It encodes CASSDGLAGVGETQYF.

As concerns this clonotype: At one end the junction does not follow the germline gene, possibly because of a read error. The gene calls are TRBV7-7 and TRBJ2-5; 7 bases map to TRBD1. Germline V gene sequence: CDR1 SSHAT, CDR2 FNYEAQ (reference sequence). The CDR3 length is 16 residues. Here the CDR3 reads CASSSILTGDQETQYF. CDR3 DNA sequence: TGTGCTAGCAGCTCAATCCTCACAGGGGACCAAGAGACCCAGTACTTC.

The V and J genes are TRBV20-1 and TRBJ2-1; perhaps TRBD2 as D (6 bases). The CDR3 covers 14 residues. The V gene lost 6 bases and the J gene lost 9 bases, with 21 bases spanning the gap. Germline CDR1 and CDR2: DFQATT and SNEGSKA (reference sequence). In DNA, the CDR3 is TGCAGTGCCGATGGAACAAGCGCCGGGGGTGAGCAGTTCTTC. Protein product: CSADGTSAGGEQFF.

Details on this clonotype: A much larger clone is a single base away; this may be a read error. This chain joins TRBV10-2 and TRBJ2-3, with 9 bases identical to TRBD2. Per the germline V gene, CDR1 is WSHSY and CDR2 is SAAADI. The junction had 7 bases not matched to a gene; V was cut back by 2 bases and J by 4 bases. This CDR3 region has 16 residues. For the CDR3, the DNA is TGCGCCAGCAGTGAGGAGCGGGGGGCCCCACCAGATACGCAGTATTTT. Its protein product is CASSEERGAPPDTQYF.

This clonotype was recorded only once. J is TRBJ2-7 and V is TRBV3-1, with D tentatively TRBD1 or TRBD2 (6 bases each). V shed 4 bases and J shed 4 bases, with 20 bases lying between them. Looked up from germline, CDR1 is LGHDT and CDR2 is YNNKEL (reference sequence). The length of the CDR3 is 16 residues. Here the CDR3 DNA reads TGTGCCAGCAGCCCGCGTGGAGGGACACGAGTTTACGAGCAGTACTTC. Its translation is CASSPRGGTRVYEQYF.

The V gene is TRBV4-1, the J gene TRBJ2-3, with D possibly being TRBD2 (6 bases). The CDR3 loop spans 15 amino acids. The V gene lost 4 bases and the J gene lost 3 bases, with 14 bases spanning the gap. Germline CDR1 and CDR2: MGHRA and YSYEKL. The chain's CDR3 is CASSPAGWVTDTQYF. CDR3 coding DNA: TGCGCCAGCAGCCCAGCGGGCTGGGTGACAGATACGCAGTATTTT.

The DNA for the CDR3 is TGCAGCGTCATACCGGGGAGCCCGCTGACTGAAGCTTTCTTT. Amino acids: CSVIPGSPLTEAFF. This sequence joins TRBV29-1 and TRBJ1-1; D remains unclear. Germline-derived CDR1 and CDR2 are SQVTM and ANQGSEA. V was cut by 6 bases and J by 5 bases, with 19 bases left in between. This CDR3 region has 14 residues.

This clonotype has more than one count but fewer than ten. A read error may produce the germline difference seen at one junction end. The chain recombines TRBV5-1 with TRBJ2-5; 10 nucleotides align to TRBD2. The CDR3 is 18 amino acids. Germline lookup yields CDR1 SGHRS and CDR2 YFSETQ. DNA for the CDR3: TGCGTCAGCAGCCATACCATAGCGGGAGGATCGTACCAAGAGACCCAGTACTTC. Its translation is CVSSHTIAGGSYQETQYF.

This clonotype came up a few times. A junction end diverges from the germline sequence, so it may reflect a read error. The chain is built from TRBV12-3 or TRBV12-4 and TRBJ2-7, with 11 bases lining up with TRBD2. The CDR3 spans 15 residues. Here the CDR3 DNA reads TGTGCCAGCAGATTAGCGGGGGGGCGTACCTACGAGCAGTACTTC. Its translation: CASRLAGGRTYEQYF.

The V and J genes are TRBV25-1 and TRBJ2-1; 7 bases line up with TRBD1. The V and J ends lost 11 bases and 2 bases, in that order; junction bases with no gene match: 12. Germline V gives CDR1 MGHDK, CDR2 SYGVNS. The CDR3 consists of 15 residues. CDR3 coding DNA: TGTGCCTCGTCGAGGACAGGACCCACCTACAATGAGCAGTTCTTC. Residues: CASSRTGPTYNEQFF.

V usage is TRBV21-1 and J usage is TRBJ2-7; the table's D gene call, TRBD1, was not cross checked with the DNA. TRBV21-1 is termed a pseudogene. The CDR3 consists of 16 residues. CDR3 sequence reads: CASSGFEGGFSYEQYF. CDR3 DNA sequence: TGTGCCAGCAGCGGCTTCGAGGGGGGGTTCTCCTACGAGCAGTACTTC.

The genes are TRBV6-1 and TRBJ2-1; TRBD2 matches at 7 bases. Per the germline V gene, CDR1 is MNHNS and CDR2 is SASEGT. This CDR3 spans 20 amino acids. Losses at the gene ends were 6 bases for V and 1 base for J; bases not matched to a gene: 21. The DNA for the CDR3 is TGTGCCAGCAGGCCAAGGTTGGGGACTACCCCCACCCGGTCCTACAATGAGCAGTTCTTC. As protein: CASRPRLGTTPTRSYNEQFF.

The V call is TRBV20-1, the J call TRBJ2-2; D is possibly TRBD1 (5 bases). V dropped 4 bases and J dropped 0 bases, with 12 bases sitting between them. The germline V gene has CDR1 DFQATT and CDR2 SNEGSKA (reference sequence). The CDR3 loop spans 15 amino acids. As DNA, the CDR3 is TGCAGTGCTACACAGGACCCCGCGAACACCGGGGAGCTGTTTTTT. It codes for CSATQDPANTGELFF.

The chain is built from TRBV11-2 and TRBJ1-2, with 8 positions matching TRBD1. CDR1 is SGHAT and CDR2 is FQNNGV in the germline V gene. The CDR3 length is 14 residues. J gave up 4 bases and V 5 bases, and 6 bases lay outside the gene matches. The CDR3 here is CASSPRTGSYGYTF. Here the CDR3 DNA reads TGTGCCAGCAGCCCTAGGACAGGGAGCTATGGCTACACCTTC. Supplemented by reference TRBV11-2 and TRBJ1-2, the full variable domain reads EAGVAQSPRYKIIEKRQSVAFWCNPISGHATLYWYQQILGQGPKLLIQFQNNGVVDDSQLPKDRFSAERLKGVDSTLKIQPAKLEDSAVYLCASSPRTGSYGYTFGSGTRLTVV.

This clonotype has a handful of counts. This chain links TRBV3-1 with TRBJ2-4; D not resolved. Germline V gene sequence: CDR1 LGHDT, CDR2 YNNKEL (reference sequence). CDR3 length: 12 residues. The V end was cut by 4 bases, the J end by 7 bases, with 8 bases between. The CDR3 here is CASSPEGNIQYF. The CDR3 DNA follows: TGTGCCAGCAGCCCCGAAGGGAACATTCAGTACTTC.

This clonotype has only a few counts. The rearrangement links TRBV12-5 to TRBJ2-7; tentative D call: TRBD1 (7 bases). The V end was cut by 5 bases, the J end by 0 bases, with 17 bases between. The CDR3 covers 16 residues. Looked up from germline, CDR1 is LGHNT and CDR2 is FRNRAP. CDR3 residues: CASGNGRTGSSYEQYF. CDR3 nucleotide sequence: TGTGCTAGTGGTAATGGGAGGACAGGAAGCTCCTACGAGCAGTACTTC.

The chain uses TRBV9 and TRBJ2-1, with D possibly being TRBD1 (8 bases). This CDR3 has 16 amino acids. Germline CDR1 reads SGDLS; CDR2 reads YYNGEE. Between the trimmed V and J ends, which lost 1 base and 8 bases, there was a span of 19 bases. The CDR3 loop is CASSVKGQGGGYEQFF. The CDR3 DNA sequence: TGTGCCAGCAGCGTAAAAGGACAGGGAGGGGGTTATGAGCAGTTCTTC.

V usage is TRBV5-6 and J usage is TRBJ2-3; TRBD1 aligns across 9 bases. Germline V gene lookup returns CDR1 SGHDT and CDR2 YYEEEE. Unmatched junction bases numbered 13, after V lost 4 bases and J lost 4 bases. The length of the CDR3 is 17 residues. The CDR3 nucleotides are TGTGCCAGCAGCCCCTTTTCTCCGGGACAGGGTCCAGATACGCAGTATTTT. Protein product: CASSPFSPGQGPDTQYF. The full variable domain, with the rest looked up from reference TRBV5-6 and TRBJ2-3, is DAGVTQSPTHLIKTRGQQVTLRCSPKSGHDTVSWYQQALGQGPQFIFQYYEEEERQRGNFPDRFSGHQFPNYSSELNVNALLLGDSALYLCASSPFSPGQGPDTQYFGPGTRLTVL.

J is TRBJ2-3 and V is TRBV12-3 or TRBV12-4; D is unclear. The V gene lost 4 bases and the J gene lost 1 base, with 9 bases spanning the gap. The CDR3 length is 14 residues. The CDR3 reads CASSYPHRTDTQYF. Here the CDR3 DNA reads TGTGCCAGCAGTTATCCCCACCGCACAGATACGCAGTATTTT.

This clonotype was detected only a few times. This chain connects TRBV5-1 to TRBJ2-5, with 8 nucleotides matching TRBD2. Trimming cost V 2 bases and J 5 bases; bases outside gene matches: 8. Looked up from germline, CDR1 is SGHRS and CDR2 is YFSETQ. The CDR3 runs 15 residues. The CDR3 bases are TGCGCCAGCAGCTTATCAGCGGGGGCGACGGAGACCCAGTACTTC. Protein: CASSLSAGATETQYF. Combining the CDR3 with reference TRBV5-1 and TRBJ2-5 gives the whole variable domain KAGVTQTPRYLIKTRGQQVTLSCSPISGHRSVSWYQQTPGQGLQFLFEYFSETQRNKGNFPGRFSGRQFSNSRSEMNVSTLELGDSALYLCASSLSAGATETQYFGPGTRLLVL.

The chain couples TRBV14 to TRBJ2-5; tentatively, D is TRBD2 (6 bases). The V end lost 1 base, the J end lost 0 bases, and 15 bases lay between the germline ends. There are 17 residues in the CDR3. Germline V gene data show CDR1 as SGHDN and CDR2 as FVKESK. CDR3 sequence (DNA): TGTGCCAGCAGCCAAGCGGTACGGGAGATTTACCAAGAGACCCAGTACTTC. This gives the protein CASSQAVREIYQETQYF.

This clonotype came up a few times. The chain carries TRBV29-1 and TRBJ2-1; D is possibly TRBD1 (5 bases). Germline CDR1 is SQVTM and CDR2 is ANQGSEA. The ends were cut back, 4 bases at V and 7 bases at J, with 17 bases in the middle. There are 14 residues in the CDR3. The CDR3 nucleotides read TGCAGCGTTGTTCAAAGGGGTACTCGGAATGAGCAGTTCTTC. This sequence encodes CSVVQRGTRNEQFF.

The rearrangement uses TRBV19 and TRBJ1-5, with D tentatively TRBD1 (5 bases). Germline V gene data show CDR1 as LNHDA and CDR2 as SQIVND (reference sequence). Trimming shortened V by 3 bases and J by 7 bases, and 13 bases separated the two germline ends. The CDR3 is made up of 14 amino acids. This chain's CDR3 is CASSISGLWQPQHF. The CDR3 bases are TGTGCCAGTAGTATCTCAGGGCTTTGGCAGCCCCAGCATTTT.

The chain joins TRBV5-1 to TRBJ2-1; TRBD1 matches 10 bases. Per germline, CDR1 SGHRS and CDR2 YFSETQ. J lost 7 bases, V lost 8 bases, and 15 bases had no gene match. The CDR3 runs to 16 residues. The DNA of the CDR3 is TGCGCCAGTTCCCCCACGACAGGGGGCTCGGGTAATGAGCAGTTCTTC. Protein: CASSPTTGGSGNEQFF.

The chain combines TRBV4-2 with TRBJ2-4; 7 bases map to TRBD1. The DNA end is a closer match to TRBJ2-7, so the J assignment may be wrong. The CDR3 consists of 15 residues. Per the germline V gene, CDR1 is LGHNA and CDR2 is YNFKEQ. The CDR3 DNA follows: TGTGCCAGCAGCCAGGCTTCGGGACAGCGCTACGAGCAGTACTTC. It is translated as CASSQASGQRYEQYF.

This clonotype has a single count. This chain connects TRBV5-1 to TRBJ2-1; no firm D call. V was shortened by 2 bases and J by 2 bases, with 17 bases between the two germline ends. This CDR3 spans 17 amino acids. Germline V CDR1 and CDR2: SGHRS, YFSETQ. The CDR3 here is CASSLRAQGMPYNEQFF. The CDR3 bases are TGCGCCAGCAGCTTAAGAGCGCAAGGGATGCCCTACAATGAGCAGTTCTTC. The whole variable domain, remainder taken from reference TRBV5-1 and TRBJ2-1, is KAGVTQTPRYLIKTRGQQVTLSCSPISGHRSVSWYQQTPGQGLQFLFEYFSETQRNKGNFPGRFSGRQFSNSRSEMNVSTLELGDSALYLCASSLRAQGMPYNEQFFGPGTRLTVL.